This T cell receptor beta chain originates from a study of CD8 T cells in Susac syndrome. The germline gives CDR1 MDHEN, CDR2 SYDVKM. V lost 4 bases and J lost 4, with 10 bases in between. The CDR3 is 14 residues long. About 0.5 to 1 ug RNA was reverse transcribed with random hexamers. The authors amplified TCR beta CDR3 across 54 Vbeta and 13 Jbeta using immunoSEQ multiplex PCR. TCRdb analysed the immunoSEQ multiplex PCR reads with MiXCR anew, one entry per CDR3 protein. The sample yields 250,000 to 300,000 distinct CDR3 sequences, approximately 85% seen once. In the multiple sclerosis control group, patients were treatment-naive and had stable or active relapsing-remitting disease. The CD8+ and CD4+ T cells were isolated magnetically using a negative isolation approach, whereas the TEMRA cells were enriched by FACS. This clonotype has just one count.

The TCR sequence derives from a human donor with multiple sclerosis. Sample: CD8+ T cells from PBMCs. The chain employs TRBV28 and TRBJ2-2; no clear D. The CDR3: CASSSPRATGELFF. Here the CDR3 DNA reads TGTGCCAGCAGTTCTCCTAGGGCCACCGGGGAGCTGTTTTTT. The full variable domain, in which reference TRBV28 and TRBJ2-2 provide the parts outside the CDR3, is DVKVTQSSRYLVKRTGEKVFLECVQDMDHENMFWYRQDPGLGLRLIYFSYDVKMKEKGDIPEGYSVSREKKERFSLILESASTNQTSMYLCASSSPRATGELFFGEGSRLTVL.